These T cell receptor beta chains were read from a single sample in a study of cytomegalovirus exposure and HLA in healthy donors. Profiling relied on immunoSEQ multiplex PCR, and the TCRdb table lists in-frame clones only, not all of them. The sample records 140,000 to 150,000 clones, 79% being singletons. Specimen: PBMCs. Source of these receptors: a woman in her thirties or forties in good health and CMV-seropositive. CDR3s include the opening cysteine and the closing phenylalanine or tryptophan. Fields, in order: D gene, V gene, J gene, CDR3 protein. The D gene is left open where the match is weak.

TRBD1	TRBV10-1	TRBJ2-7	CASSESVGQGVNEQYF
NA	TRBV29-1	TRBJ1-2	CSVDLLIYGYTF
NA	TRBV19	TRBJ1-2	CASSPDGYTF
TRBD2	TRBV6-1	TRBJ2-1	CASSEFWLAGARNEQFF
TRBD1	TRBV6-5	TRBJ2-5	CASSEMLGTGNQYF
TRBD1	TRBV11-2	TRBJ1-1	CASSLRQGGTEAFF
TRBD1	TRBV19	TRBJ2-1	CASRSAGQATTYNEQFF
TRBD1	TRBV5-1	TRBJ1-2	CASSLKTGVGYGYTF
TRBD2	TRBV4-1	TRBJ2-2	CASSQDPTSGYNTGELFF
TRBD2	TRBV10-3	TRBJ2-1	CAISRGGNEQFF
NA	TRBV28	TRBJ2-2	CASSLGGTGELFF
NA	TRBV5-6	TRBJ2-3	CASSLYRADTQYF
TRBD1	TRBV28	TRBJ2-7	CASSLGDRVYEQYF
NA	TRBV2	TRBJ2-6	CASSDAGADFRGANVLTF
NA	TRBV2	TRBJ2-5	CASSEALKTQYF
NA	TRBV6-1	TRBJ2-1	CASSESPRFEQFF
TRBD1	TRBV27	TRBJ1-1	CASRSRTGLKTEAFF
NA	TRBV28	TRBJ1-2	CASTRWAEPCGYTF
NA	TRBV18	NA	CASSRDSKYYEQYF
NA	TRBV19	TRBJ1-2	CASSIAMRYTF
NA	TRBV5-1	TRBJ1-4	CASSLEGGANEKLFF
TRBD1	TRBV6-1	TRBJ1-6	CASTTGQGAQSPLHF
NA	TRBV6-1	TRBJ1-3	CASSADGVGNTIYF
NA	TRBV9	TRBJ2-1	CASSVDVTGIYNEQFF
TRBD1	TRBV6-6	TRBJ2-4	CASSYPTGAPKNIQYF
TRBD1	TRBV7-2	TRBJ1-1	CASSLGTGWAFF
NA	TRBV30	TRBJ1-2	CAWTPRGLNYGYTF
NA	TRBV6-1	TRBJ1-1	CASLFGGAANTEAFF
NA	TRBV5-6	TRBJ2-5	CASSLVAVETQYF
TRBD1	TRBV5-1	TRBJ2-2	CASSPTARDRVPGELFF
NA	TRBV14	TRBJ2-1	CASSPRDSAYNEQFF
TRBD1	TRBV5-1	TRBJ1-1	CASSPGQGEGNTEAFF
NA	TRBV19	TRBJ2-7	CASLAGNSYEQYF
NA	TRBV9	TRBJ1-6	CASSAGQPSYNSPLHF
NA	TRBV15	NA	CATSRGQTYEQYF